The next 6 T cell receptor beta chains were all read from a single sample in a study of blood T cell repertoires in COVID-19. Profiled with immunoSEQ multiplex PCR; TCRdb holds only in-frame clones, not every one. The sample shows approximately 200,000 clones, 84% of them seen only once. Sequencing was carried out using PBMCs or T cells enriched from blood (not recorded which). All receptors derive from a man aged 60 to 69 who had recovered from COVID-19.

The CDR3 region has the DNA TGTGCCACCAATAGCGGACAGGGGGCGTCGAATGGCTACACCTTC. It yields the protein CATNSGQGASNGYTF. The chain carries TRBV24-1 and TRBJ1-2; 11 positions agree with TRBD1. This CDR3 is 15 amino acids long. In germline, CDR1 is KGHDR, CDR2 SFDVKD. The J segment lost 6 bases and the V segment lost 8 bases, leaving 10 bases of the junction unmatched.

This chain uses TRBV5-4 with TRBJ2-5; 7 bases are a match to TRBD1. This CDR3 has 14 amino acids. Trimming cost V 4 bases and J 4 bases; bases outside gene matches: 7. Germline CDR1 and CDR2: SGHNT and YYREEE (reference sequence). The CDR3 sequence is CASSMGQKIETQYF. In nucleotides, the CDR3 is TGTGCCAGCAGCATGGGACAGAAGATAGAGACCCAGTACTTC.

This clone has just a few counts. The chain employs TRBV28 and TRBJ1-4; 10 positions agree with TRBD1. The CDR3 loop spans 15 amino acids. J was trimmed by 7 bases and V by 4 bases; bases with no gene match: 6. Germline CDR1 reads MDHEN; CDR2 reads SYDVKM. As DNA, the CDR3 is TGTGCCAGCAGTTCCGACAGGGGGCCTAGTGAAAAACTGTTTTTT. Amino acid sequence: CASSSDRGPSEKLFF.

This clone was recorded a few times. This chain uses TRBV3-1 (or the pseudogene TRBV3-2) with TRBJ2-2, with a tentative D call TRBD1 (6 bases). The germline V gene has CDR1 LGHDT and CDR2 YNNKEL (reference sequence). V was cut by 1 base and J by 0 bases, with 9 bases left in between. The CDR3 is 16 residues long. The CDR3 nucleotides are TGTGCCAGCAGCCAAGCCCGGACAGCGAACACCGGGGAGCTGTTTTTT. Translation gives CASSQARTANTGELFF.

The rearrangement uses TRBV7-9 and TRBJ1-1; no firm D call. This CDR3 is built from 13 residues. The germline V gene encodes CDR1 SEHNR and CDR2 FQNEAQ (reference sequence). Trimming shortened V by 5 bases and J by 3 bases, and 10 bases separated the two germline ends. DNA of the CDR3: TGTGCCAGCAGCCCCGGGTGGGACACTGAAGCTTTCTTT. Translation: CASSPGWDTEAFF.

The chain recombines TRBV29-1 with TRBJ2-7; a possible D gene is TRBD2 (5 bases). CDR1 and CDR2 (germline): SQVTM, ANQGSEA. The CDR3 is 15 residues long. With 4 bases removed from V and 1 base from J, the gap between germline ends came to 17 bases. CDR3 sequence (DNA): TGCAGCGTTGTAACGGGGTTAGCTGAGTCCTACGAGCAGTACTTC. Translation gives CSVVTGLAESYEQYF.